This T cell receptor (beta chain) emerged from a study of vaccination effects on CD4 cells after COVID-19. Looking at the study overall: The vaccine given was either BNT162b2 or mRNA-1273, in two doses. Among convalescent patients, two provided samples 16 days and one week before vaccination. Study-level findings and limits: Whether induced by infection or by vaccine, clones showed marked clonal contraction late after vaccination.

This CDR3 is built from 16 residues. Unmatched junction bases numbered 16, after V lost 6 bases and J lost 5 bases. Germline V gene data show CDR1 as DFQATT and CDR2 as SNEGSKA (reference sequence). Before sequencing, viral peptide pools were used by the ViraFEST assay to expand antigen-specific CD4+ T cells. Investigators separated out CD4+ T cells once more than nine days of culture had passed. Infection with SARS-CoV-2 occurred in the person between March and December 2020, and PCR confirmed it. The assay was immunoSEQ multiplex PCR, and TCRdb's table has in-frame clones only and misses some. The sample has around 47,000 clones; approximately 81% are singletons. This clone was counted only a few times. Its antigen is unknown.

The receptor's source is a human donor who had a prior SARS-CoV-2 infection. Sequenced material: CD4+ T cells from PBMCs cultured with a peptide pool, taken before COVID-19 vaccination. The genes are TRBV20-1 and TRBJ2-1, with 7 bases matching TRBD2. The CDR3 coding sequence is TGCAGTGCGAGTGCTAGCGGACGCGGAAGGGACAATGAGCAGTTCTTC. Its protein product is CSASASGRGRDNEQFF.